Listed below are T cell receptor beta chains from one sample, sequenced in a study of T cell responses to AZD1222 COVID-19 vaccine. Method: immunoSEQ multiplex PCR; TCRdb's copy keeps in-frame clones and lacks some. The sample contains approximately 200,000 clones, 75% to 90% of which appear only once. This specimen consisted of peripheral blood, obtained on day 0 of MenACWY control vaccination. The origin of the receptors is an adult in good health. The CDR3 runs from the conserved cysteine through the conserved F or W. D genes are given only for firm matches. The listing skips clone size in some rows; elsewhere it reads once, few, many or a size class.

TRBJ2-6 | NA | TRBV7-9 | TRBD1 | TGTGCCAGCAGCTCGACAGGGGACGGGGCCAACGTCCTGACTTTC | CASSSTGDGANVLTF
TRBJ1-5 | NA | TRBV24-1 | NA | TGTGCCACCAGTGATACAGGTGGCCATCAGCCCCAGCATTTT | CATSDTGGHQPQHF
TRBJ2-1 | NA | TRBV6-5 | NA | TGTGCCAGCAGAAATAGACCCTCCTACAATGAGCAGTTCTTC | CASRNRPSYNEQFF
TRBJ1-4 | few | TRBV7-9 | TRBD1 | TGTGCCAGCAGCTCCCCCCGACAGGGAGATAATGAAAAACTGTTTTTT | CASSSPRQGDNEKLFF
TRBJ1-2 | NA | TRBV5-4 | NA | TGTGCCAGCAGCCCGAAAGTTCCGGGAACTAACTATGGCTACACCTTC | CASSPKVPGTNYGYTF
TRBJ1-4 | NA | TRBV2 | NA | TGTGCCAGCAGTGTCATGGATGGTAATGAAAAACTGTTTTTT | CASSVMDGNEKLFF
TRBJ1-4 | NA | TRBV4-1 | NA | TGCGCCAGCAGCCCGGGGGTCACTAATGAAAAACTGTTTTTT | CASSPGVTNEKLFF
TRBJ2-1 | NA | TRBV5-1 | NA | TGCGCCAGCAGCTTGGGAGACAGCTACAATGAGCAGTTCTTC | CASSLGDSYNEQFF
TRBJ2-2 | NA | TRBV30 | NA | TGTGCCGGGTTGCGTACTCGAGCCGGGGAGCTGTTTTTT | CAGLRTRAGELFF
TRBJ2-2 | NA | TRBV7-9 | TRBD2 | TGTGCCAGCAGCTCCGGACTAGCGGGGAACACCGGGGAGCTGTTTTTT | CASSSGLAGNTGELFF
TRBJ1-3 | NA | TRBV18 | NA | TGTGCCAGCTCATCAAATCAGGGCCCCTCTGGAAACACCATATATTTT | CASSSNQGPSGNTIYF
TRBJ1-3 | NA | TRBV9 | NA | TGTGCCAGCAGCGTAGCAGGATTCCACTCTGGAAACACCATATATTTT | CASSVAGFHSGNTIYF
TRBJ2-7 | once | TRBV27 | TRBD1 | TGTGCCAGCAGCCCCACAGGGGCGAGCTCCTACGAGCAGTACTTC | CASSPTGASSYEQYF
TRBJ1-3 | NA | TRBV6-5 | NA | TGTGCCAGCAGTTACGACGGAAGCTCTGGAAACACCATATATTTT | CASSYDGSSGNTIYF
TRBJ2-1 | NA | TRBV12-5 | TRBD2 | TGTGCTAGTGGTTTGGCTAGCGGGGGGCTGGATGAGCAGTTCTTC | CASGLASGGLDEQFF
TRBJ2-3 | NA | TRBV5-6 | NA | TGTGCCAGCAGCTGGACAGGGAGGGTGTCAGATACGCAGTATTTT | CASSWTGRVSDTQYF
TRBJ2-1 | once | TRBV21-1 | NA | TGTGCCAGCAGCAATTTTGACAGGGGAGTCGCCTACAATGAGCAGTTCTTC | CASSNFDRGVAYNEQFF
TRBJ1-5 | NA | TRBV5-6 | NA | TGTGCCAGCAGCTTGGGGGAGGGCCTTTATCAGCCCCAGCATTTT | CASSLGEGLYQPQHF
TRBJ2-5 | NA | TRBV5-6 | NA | TGTGCCAGCAGCTTGGCTCCAGAAGTGGAGACCCAGTACTTC | CASSLAPEVETQYF
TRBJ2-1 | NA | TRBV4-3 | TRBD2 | TGCGCCAGCAGCCAAGACTCTAGCGGGGCTAATGAGCAGTTCTTC | CASSQDSSGANEQFF
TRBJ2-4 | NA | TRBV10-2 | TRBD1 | TGCGCCAGCAGAGGGACAGTGGAGGCTCGCATTCAGTACTTC | CASRGTVEARIQYF
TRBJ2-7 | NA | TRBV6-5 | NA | TGTGCCAGCAGCGCCGCCAGCGGGTTTACCTACGAGCAGTACTTC | CASSAASGFTYEQYF
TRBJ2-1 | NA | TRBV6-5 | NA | TGTGCCAGCAGTCCCGCCCCTAGTGAGCAGTTCTTC | CASSPAPSEQFF
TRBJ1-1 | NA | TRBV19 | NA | TGTGCCACCCGAAACCCCAGGGGACAGAACACTGAAGCTTTCTTT | CATRNPRGQNTEAFF
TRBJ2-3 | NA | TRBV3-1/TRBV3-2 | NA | TGTGCCAGCAGCCAGGCCCAAGTGGGGACAGATACGCAGTATTTT | CASSQAQVGTDTQYF
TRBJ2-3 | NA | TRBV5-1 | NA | TGCGCCAGCAGCCCCACCGGGACCGCACCAGATACGCAGTATTTT | CASSPTGTAPDTQYF